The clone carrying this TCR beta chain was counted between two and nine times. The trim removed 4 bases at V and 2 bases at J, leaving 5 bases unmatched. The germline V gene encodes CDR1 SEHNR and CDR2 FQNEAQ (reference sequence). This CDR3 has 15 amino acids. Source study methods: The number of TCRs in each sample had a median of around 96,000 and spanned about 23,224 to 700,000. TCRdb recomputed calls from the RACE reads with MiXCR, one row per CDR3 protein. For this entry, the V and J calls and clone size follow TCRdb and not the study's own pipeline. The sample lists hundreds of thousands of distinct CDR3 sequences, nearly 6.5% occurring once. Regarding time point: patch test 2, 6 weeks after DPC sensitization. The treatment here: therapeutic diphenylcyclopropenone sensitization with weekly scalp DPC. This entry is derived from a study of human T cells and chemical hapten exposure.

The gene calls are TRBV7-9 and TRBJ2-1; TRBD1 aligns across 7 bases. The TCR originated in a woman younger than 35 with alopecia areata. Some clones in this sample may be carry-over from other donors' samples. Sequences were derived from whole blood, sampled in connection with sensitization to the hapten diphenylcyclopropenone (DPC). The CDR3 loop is CASSSAQGAYNEQFF. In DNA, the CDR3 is TGTGCCAGCAGCTCCGCTCAGGGGGCCTACAATGAGCAGTTCTTC. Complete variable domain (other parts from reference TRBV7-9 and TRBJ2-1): DTGVSQNPRHKITKRGQNVTFRCDPISEHNRLYWYRQTLGQGPEFLTYFQNEAQLEKSRLLSDRFSAERPKGSFSTLEIQRTEQGDSAMYLCASSSAQGAYNEQFFGPGTRLTVL.